These 28 T cell receptor beta chains share one sample of origin, sequenced in a study of OX40 agonist ivuxolimab in advanced cancers. Libraries were prepared through the immunoSEQ multiplex PCR assay. This immuneACCESS table, as held by TCRdb, lists in-frame sequences with V and J called but not all clones. Of the missing ones, under half trace to an unresolved V gene in checked studies; the others have no known cause. The table for this sample lists about 79,000 clones; about nine tenths of them were counted only once. The ten largest clones add up to more than 5.5% of the sample. The material sequenced was CD4+ or CD8+ T cells sorted from blood, taken in a trial of the OX40 agonist ivuxolimab. The origin of the receptors is an adult with an advanced solid tumor such as melanoma, head and neck, liver or kidney cancer.

The chain has TRBV7-2 and TRBJ2-7; 9 nucleotides align to TRBD2. The CDR3 is 15 amino acids. The germline V gene has CDR1 SGHTA and CDR2 FQGNSA. The J segment lost 0 bases and the V segment lost 5 bases, leaving 5 bases of the junction unmatched. CDR3 region: CASSEKAGGSYEQYF. CDR3 nucleotides: TGTGCCAGCAGCGAAAAAGCGGGAGGCTCCTACGAGCAGTACTTC.

The chain joins TRBV9 to TRBJ2-3; 7 bases fit TRBD1. The CDR3 extends over 15 amino acids. Germline CDR1 reads SGDLS; CDR2 reads YYNGEE. The trim removed 3 bases at V and 4 bases at J, leaving 8 bases unmatched. The CDR3 protein is CASSGQGSWADTQYF. The CDR3, as DNA: TGTGCCAGCAGCGGACAGGGCAGTTGGGCAGATACGCAGTATTTT.

The gene calls are TRBV19 and TRBJ2-5; D is unresolved. In germline, CDR1 is LNHDA, CDR2 SQIVND (reference sequence). V lost 4 bases to trimming and J lost 4 bases, with 13 bases between them. The CDR3 length is 14 residues. The CDR3 coding sequence is TGTGCCAGTAGTAAATACAGCTTTGGAGAGACCCAGTACTTC. Its protein product is CASSKYSFGETQYF.

The chain uses TRBV5-4 and TRBJ2-5; D remains ambiguous. V lost 0 bases to trimming and J lost 2 bases, with 11 bases between them. The CDR3 covers 15 residues. Germline V gene data show CDR1 as SGHNT and CDR2 as YYREEE (reference sequence). This CDR3 is CASSLGSGFQETQYF. The CDR3 DNA reads as TGTGCCAGCAGCTTGGGTTCCGGATTTCAAGAGACCCAGTACTTC.

This clone was detected only once. The chain uses TRBV20-1 and TRBJ2-1; no clear D gene. Trimming removed 1 base from V and 6 bases from J, with 4 bases in between. The CDR3 covers 11 residues. Germline CDR1 is DFQATT and CDR2 is SNEGSKA (reference sequence). CDR3 in amino acids: CSARARNEQFF. The CDR3 DNA reads as TGCAGTGCTAGAGCCCGCAATGAGCAGTTCTTC.

This clone was counted between two and nine times. The chain uses TRBV10-1 and TRBJ2-2; 9 bases are shared with TRBD1. Germline CDR1 and CDR2: WNHNN and SYGVQD (reference sequence). The CDR3 loop spans 16 amino acids. Unmatched junction bases numbered 7, after V lost 4 bases and J lost 4 bases. The CDR3, as DNA: TGCGCCAGCAGTGGGGGACAGGGCTATTCCACCGGGGAGCTGTTTTTT. Translating it yields CASSGGQGYSTGELFF.

V and J are TRBV6-5 and TRBJ1-2; 7 bases are a match to TRBD1. Losses at the gene ends were 4 bases for V and 0 bases for J; bases not matched to a gene: 5. The CDR3 length is 15 residues. Germline V CDR1 and CDR2: MNHEY, SVGAGI. The CDR3 nucleotides read TGTGCCAGCAGTTCCCGGGACAGTCCTAACTATGGCTACACCTTC. Residues: CASSSRDSPNYGYTF.

V usage is TRBV6-1 and J usage is TRBJ2-3, with D uncertain. Germline V gene lookup returns CDR1 MNHNS and CDR2 SASEGT. The V end lost 6 bases, the J end lost 6 bases, and 19 bases lay between the germline ends. The CDR3 extends over 15 amino acids. CDR3 DNA: TGTGCCAGCAGAAAGGAAGGGTTAAGGTCCGATACGCAGTATTTT. It translates to CASRKEGLRSDTQYF.

This clone has just one count. This chain uses TRBV27 with TRBJ1-1; the D is unclear. The CDR3 is 13 amino acids. The germline V gene has CDR1 MNHEY and CDR2 SMNVEV (reference sequence). V gave up 5 bases and J gave up 1 base, with 8 bases separating them. The CDR3 reads CASSPHTNTEAFF. CDR3 DNA: TGTGCCAGCAGTCCTCACACGAACACTGAAGCTTTCTTT.

The V call is TRBV4-2, the J call TRBJ2-3; D is possibly TRBD2 (5 bases). CDR3 length: 15 residues. The germline V and J ends were trimmed by 4 bases and 6 bases, with 17 bases remaining between them. Germline-derived CDR1 and CDR2 are LGHNA and YNFKEQ. The CDR3 region has the DNA TGTGCCAGCAGCCGAAGGACTGGAGGCAGCGATACGCAGTATTTT. Encoded protein: CASSRRTGGSDTQYF.

For this clone: This CDR3 is also generated by other DNA sequences in the sample. This chain uses TRBV5-1 with TRBJ2-7, with D perhaps TRBD1 (6 bases). The V end was cut by 2 bases, the J end by 2 bases, with 8 bases between. The CDR3 has 13 residues. Looked up from germline, CDR1 is SGHRS and CDR2 is YFSETQ. In DNA form, the CDR3 reads TGCGCCAGCAGCTTTGGACAGACCTACGAGCAGTACTTC. Translated, it gives CASSFGQTYEQYF. The complete variable domain, with remaining parts taken from reference TRBV5-1 and TRBJ2-7, reads KAGVTQTPRYLIKTRGQQVTLSCSPISGHRSVSWYQQTPGQGLQFLFEYFSETQRNKGNFPGRFSGRQFSNSRSEMNVSTLELGDSALYLCASSFGQTYEQYFGPGTRLTVT.

The rearrangement uses TRBV15 and TRBJ1-4; D ambiguous. Trimming removed 5 bases at V and 0 bases at J, with 10 bases between. The CDR3 consists of 15 residues. Germline CDR1 and CDR2: LNHNV and YYDKDF (reference sequence). The CDR3, as DNA: TGTGCCACCAGCTTCCCCAGCGCAACTAATGAAAAACTGTTTTTT. Protein sequence: CATSFPSATNEKLFF.

This chain uses TRBV2 with TRBJ1-1; 7 nucleotides align to TRBD1. This CDR3 is built from 12 residues. V shed 9 bases and J 3 bases; nucleotides not matched to a gene: 4. In germline, CDR1 is SNHLY, CDR2 FYNNEI. The CDR3 DNA is TGTGCCAGTGGCGACAGGGACACTGAAGCTTTCTTT. This codes for CASGDRDTEAFF.

Comments on this clone: One junction end does not reproduce the germline sequence, and a read error may be involved. The chain employs TRBV7-7 and TRBJ2-1, with D possibly TRBD1 on 5 matching bases. CDR1 is SSHAT, CDR2 FNYEAQ, per germline (reference sequence). The CDR3 spans 14 residues. CDR3: CASSLEAGYNEQFF. CDR3 sequence (DNA): TGTGCTAGCAGCTTAGAGGCAGGGTACAATGAGCAGTTCTTC.

A note on this clone: This CDR3 is also generated by other DNA sequences in the sample. The V gene is TRBV5-1, the J gene TRBJ2-7, with D unclear. With 0 bases removed from V and 0 bases from J, the gap between germline ends came to 16 bases. The germline V gene encodes CDR1 SGHRS and CDR2 YFSETQ. The CDR3 consists of 17 residues. The CDR3 DNA reads as TGCGCCAGCAGCTTGGAGGTAGCTCCGACGCTCTCCTACGAGCAGTACTTC. Its translation is CASSLEVAPTLSYEQYF.

V gene TRBV5-1 combines with J gene TRBJ2-7; 9 nucleotides align to TRBD1. The CDR3 loop spans 16 amino acids. Germline CDR1 is SGHRS and CDR2 is YFSETQ. V gave up 3 bases and J gave up 0 bases; unmatched junction bases: 7. The CDR3 reads CASSSGPTGGSYEQYF. DNA of the CDR3: TGCGCCAGCAGCTCCGGCCCGACAGGGGGCTCCTACGAGCAGTACTTC. Filled out from reference TRBV5-1 and TRBJ2-7, the complete variable domain reads KAGVTQTPRYLIKTRGQQVTLSCSPISGHRSVSWYQQTPGQGLQFLFEYFSETQRNKGNFPGRFSGRQFSNSRSEMNVSTLELGDSALYLCASSSGPTGGSYEQYFGPGTRLTVT.

This sequence joins TRBV6-1 and TRBJ2-1; TRBD2 might be the D (5 bases). This CDR3 contains 12 residues. Germline CDR1 and CDR2: MNHNS and SASEGT. V was trimmed by 6 bases and J by 6 bases, leaving 9 bases between them. CDR3 sequence (DNA): TGTGCCAGCAGACTAGGTATCAATGAGCAGTTCTTC. This encodes CASRLGINEQFF.

The chain is built from TRBV5-6 and TRBJ2-7; the D is unclear. This CDR3 contains 15 residues. The germline V and J ends were trimmed by 2 bases and 7 bases, with 19 bases remaining between them. Per the germline V gene, CDR1 is SGHDT and CDR2 is YYEEEE. As DNA, the CDR3 is TGTGCCAGCAGCTTCCCGGTAAGGGCGGTGGAGGAGCAGTACTTC. This encodes CASSFPVRAVEEQYF.

The J gene is TRBJ2-3, the V gene TRBV5-1, with 12 nucleotides matching TRBD2. From germline, CDR1 is SGHRS and CDR2 YFSETQ. The CDR3 sequence is 16 residues long. V shed 3 bases and J 4 bases; nucleotides not matched to a gene: 6. The CDR3, as DNA: TGCGCCAGCAGCTCAAGACTAGCGGGAGTCTCAGATACGCAGTATTTT. Amino acid sequence: CASSSRLAGVSDTQYF.

This clone appeared a few times. The chain links TRBV7-9 to TRBJ2-7, with a weak D call TRBD1 (5 bases). The CDR3 runs to 15 residues. Germline V gene sequence: CDR1 SEHNR, CDR2 FQNEAQ (reference sequence). With 5 bases removed from V and 6 bases from J, the gap between germline ends came to 20 bases. The CDR3 reads CASSPKGREEPEQYF. The CDR3 DNA sequence: TGTGCCAGCAGCCCCAAGGGCAGGGAAGAACCCGAGCAGTACTTC.

V and J are TRBV7-8 and TRBJ2-1, with D perhaps matching TRBD2 (6 bases). V dropped 2 bases and J dropped 8 bases, with 10 bases sitting between them. The germline CDR1 and CDR2 sequences are SGHVS and FQNEAQ. CDR3 length equals 13 residues. This CDR3 reads CASSLFGGDEQFF. CDR3 DNA sequence: TGTGCCAGCAGCTTATTCGGGGGAGATGAGCAGTTCTTC.

This clone was detected only a few times. The V call is TRBV2, the J call TRBJ2-7; TRBD1 agrees at 10 bases. V shed 5 bases, J shed 5 bases, and the junction held 12 bases outside the gene matches. CDR3 length equals 16 residues. Germline CDR1 reads SNHLY; CDR2 reads FYNNEI. CDR3 region: CASSSRDRGDTDEQYF. CDR3 bases: TGTGCCAGCAGTTCGCGGGACAGGGGAGATACTGACGAGCAGTACTTC.

The chain employs TRBV7-6 and TRBJ1-3, with 9 bases aligning to TRBD1. CDR3 length: 19 amino acids. Germline V lookup: CDR1 SGHVS, CDR2 FNYEAQ. V gave up 1 base and J gave up 2 bases; unmatched junction bases: 12. CDR3 DNA: TGTGCCAGCAGCTTAGGAGCTCCGGGGGGACAGGGAACTGGAAACACCATATATTTT. Residues: CASSLGAPGGQGTGNTIYF.

This clone was counted a single time. V is TRBV9 and J is TRBJ2-1, with TRBD2 identical over 7 bases. The V gene end was trimmed by 2 bases and the J gene end by 3 bases; junction bases not matched to a gene: 5. The CDR3 has 15 amino acids. Germline values: CDR1 SGDLS, CDR2 YYNGEE. CDR3 sequence: CASSVGGGFYNEQFF. CDR3 in DNA: TGTGCCAGCAGCGTGGGGGGAGGGTTCTACAATGAGCAGTTCTTC.

This clone was seen just once. The chain links TRBV27 to TRBJ2-1; D is unclear. The V end lost 3 bases, the J end lost 1 base, and 10 bases lay between the germline ends. The germline CDR1 and CDR2 sequences are MNHEY and SMNVEV (reference sequence). The CDR3 is 15 residues long. The CDR3 nucleotides read TGTGCCAGCAGTTTCTCCCCCCAATCCTACAATGAGCAGTTCTTC. This codes for CASSFSPQSYNEQFF.

Of note for this clone: The germline gene is not matched at one end of the junction; a read error may be the cause. This specimen includes other DNA sequences encoding the same CDR3. CDR3 amino acids: CASSDRRANQPQHF. As DNA, the CDR3 is TGTGCCAGTAGTGATCGCAGGGCCAATCAGCCCCAGCATTTT. This rearrangement joins TRBV6-1 to TRBJ1-5, with D possibly being TRBD1 (5 bases). This CDR3 is built from 14 residues. Germline-derived CDR1 and CDR2 are MNHNS and SASEGT.

This chain connects TRBV7-8 to TRBJ2-7, with TRBD2 matching over 8 bases. V lost 5 bases to trimming and J lost 4 bases; unmatched junction nucleotides: 4. The germline gives CDR1 SGHVS, CDR2 FQNEAQ. The CDR3 is 13 amino acids. The CDR3 region is CASSPGTSYEQYF. DNA for the CDR3: TGTGCCAGCAGCCCCGGGACTAGTTACGAGCAGTACTTC.

The chain links TRBV28 to TRBJ2-3, with 7 nucleotides matching TRBD2. J gave up 2 bases and V 3 bases, and 11 bases lay outside the gene matches. In germline, CDR1 is MDHEN, CDR2 SYDVKM. The CDR3 length is 17 residues. CDR3 nucleotides: TGTGCCAGCAGTTTGGATCTATTAGCGGGCAACACAGATACGCAGTATTTT. Protein product: CASSLDLLAGNTDTQYF.